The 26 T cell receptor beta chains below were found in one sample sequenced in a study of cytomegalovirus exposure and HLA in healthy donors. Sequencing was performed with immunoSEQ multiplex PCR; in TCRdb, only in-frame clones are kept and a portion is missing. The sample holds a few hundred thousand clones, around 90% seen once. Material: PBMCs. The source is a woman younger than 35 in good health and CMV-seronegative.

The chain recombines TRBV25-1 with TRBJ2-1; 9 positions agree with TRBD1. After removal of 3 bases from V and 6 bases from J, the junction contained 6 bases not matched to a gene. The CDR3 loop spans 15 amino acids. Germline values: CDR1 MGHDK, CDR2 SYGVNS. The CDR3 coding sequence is TGTGCCAGCAGTGAGTGGACAGGGGCCAGCAATGAGCAGTTCTTC. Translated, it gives CASSEWTGASNEQFF.

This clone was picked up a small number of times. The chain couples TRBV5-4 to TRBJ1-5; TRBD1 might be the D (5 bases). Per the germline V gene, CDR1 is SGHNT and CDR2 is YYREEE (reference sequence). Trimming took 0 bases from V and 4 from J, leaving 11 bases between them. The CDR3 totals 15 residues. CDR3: CASSLGGRGNQPQHF. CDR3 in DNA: TGTGCCAGCAGCTTGGGGGGTAGGGGAAATCAGCCCCAGCATTTT.

The CDR3 sequence is CASLRSSEAGGMETQYF. CDR3 coding DNA: TGTGCCAGCCTCAGAAGCTCCGAGGCGGGGGGGATGGAGACCCAGTACTTC. This chain uses TRBV2 with TRBJ2-5; 9 bases align to TRBD2. Per germline, CDR1 SNHLY and CDR2 FYNNEI. This CDR3 has 17 residues. V lost 8 bases to trimming and J lost 5 bases; unmatched junction nucleotides: 18.

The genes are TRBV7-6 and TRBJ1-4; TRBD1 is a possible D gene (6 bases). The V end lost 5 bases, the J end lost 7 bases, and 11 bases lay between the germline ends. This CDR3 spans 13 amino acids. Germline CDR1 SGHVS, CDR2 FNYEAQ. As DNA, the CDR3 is TGTGCCAGCAGCCGGGACATTACTGAAAAACTGTTTTTT. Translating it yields CASSRDITEKLFF.

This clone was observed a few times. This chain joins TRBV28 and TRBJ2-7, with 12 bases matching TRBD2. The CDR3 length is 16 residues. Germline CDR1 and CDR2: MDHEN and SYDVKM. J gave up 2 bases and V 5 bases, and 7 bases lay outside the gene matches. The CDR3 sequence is CASSPGTSGPPYEQYF. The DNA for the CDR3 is TGTGCCAGCAGTCCTGGGACTAGCGGGCCCCCCTACGAGCAGTACTTC.

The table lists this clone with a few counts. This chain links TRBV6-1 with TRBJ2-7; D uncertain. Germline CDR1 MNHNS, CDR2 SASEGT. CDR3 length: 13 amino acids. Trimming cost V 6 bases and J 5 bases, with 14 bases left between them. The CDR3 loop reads CASREPPGNEQYV. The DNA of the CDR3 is TGTGCCAGCAGAGAACCTCCAGGCAACGAGCAGTACGTC.

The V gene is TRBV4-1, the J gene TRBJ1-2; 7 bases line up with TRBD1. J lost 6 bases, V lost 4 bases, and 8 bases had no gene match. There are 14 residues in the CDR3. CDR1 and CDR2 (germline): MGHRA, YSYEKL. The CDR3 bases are TGCGCCAGCAGCCTCCCCGGGACAGAAAATGGCTACACCTTC. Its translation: CASSLPGTENGYTF.

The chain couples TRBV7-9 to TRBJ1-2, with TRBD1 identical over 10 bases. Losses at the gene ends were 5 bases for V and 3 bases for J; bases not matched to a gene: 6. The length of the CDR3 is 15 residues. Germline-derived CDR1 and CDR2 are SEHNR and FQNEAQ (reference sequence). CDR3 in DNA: TGTGCCAGCAGCCCCGGGACAGGGGTTTACTATGGCTACACCTTC. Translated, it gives CASSPGTGVYYGYTF. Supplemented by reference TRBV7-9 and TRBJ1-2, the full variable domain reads DTGVSQNPRHKITKRGQNVTFRCDPISEHNRLYWYRQTLGQGPEFLTYFQNEAQLEKSRLLSDRFSAERPKGSFSTLEIQRTEQGDSAMYLCASSPGTGVYYGYTFGSGTRLTVV.

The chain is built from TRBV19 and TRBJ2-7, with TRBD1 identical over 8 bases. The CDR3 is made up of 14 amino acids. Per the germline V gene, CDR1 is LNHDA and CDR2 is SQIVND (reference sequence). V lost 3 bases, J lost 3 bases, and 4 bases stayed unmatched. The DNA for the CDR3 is TGTGCCAGTAGTATGAGGACAGGGAGCTACGAGCAGTACTTC. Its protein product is CASSMRTGSYEQYF.

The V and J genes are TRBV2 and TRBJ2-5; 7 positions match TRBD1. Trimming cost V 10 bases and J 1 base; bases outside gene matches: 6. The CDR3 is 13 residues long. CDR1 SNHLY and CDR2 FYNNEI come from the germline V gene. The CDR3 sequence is CATLRDSQETQYF. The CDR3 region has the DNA TGTGCCACCCTTCGGGACAGCCAAGAGACCCAGTACTTC.

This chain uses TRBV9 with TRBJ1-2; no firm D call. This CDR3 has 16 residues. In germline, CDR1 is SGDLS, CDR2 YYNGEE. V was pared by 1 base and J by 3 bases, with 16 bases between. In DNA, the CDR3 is TGTGCCAGCAGCGTATCTCCCGGCGGTGACTACTATGGCTACACCTTC. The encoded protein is CASSVSPGGDYYGYTF.

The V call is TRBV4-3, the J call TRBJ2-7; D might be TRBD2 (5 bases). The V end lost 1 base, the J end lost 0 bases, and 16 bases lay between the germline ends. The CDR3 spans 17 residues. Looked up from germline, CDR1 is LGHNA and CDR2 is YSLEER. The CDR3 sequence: CASSQVLTGESSYEQYF. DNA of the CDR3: TGCGCCAGCAGCCAAGTATTAACTGGGGAGAGCTCCTACGAGCAGTACTTC.

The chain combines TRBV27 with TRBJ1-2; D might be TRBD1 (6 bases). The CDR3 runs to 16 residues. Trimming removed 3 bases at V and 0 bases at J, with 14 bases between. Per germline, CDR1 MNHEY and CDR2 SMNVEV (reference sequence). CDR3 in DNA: TGTGCCAGCAGTTTTGTAACAGGGCGAGCTAACTATGGCTACACCTTC. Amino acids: CASSFVTGRANYGYTF.

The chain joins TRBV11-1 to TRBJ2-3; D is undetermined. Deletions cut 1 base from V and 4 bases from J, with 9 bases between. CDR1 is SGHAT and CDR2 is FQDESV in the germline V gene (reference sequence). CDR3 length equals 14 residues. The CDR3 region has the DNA TGTGCCAGCAGCTTAGTCCTTACGGCAGATACGCAGTATTTT. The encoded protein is CASSLVLTADTQYF. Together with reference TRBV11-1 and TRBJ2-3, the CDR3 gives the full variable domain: EAEVAQSPRYKITEKSQAVAFWCDPISGHATLYWYRQILGQGPELLVQFQDESVVDDSQLPKDRFSAERLKGVDSTLKIQPAELGDSAMYLCASSLVLTADTQYFGPGTRLTVL.

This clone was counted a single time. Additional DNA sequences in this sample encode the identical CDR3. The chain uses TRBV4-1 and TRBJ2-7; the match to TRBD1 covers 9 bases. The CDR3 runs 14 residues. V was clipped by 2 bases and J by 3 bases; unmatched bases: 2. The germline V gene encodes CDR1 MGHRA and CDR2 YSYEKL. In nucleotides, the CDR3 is TGCGCCAGCAGCCAACCGGGACAGGGCTACGAGCAGTACTTC. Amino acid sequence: CASSQPGQGYEQYF.

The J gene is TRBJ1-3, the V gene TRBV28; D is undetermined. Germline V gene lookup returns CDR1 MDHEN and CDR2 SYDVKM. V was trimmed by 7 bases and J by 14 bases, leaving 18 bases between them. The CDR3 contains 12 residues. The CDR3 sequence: CASTPKSGGLYF. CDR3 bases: TGTGCCAGCACCCCAAAATCGGGTGGCCTATATTTT.

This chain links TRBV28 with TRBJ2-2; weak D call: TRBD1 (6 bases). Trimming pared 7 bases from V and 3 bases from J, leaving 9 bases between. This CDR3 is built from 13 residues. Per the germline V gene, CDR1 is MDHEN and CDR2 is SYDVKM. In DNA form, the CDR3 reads TGTGCCAGCAACAGGGCTGACACCGGGGAGCTGTTTTTT. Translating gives CASNRADTGELFF.

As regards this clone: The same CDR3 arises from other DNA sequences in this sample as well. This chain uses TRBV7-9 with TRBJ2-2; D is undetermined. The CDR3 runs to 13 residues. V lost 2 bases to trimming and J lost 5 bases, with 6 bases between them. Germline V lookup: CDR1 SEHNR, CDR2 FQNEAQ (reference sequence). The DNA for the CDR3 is TGTGCCAGCAGCTTATCCGGTACCGGGGAGCTGTTTTTT. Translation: CASSLSGTGELFF.

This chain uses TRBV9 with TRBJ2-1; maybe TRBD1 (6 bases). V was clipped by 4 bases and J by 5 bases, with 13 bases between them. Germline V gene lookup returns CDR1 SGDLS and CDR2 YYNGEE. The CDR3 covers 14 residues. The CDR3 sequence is CASSMTGGNNEQFF. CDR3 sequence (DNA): TGTGCCAGCAGCATGACAGGCGGTAACAATGAGCAGTTCTTC.

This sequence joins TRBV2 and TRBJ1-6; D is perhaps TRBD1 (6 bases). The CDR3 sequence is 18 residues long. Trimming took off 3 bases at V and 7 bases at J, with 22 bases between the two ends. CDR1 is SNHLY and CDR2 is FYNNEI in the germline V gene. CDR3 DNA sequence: TGTGCCAGCAGTGACGACAGGCGCTTGGGTGAATCGAATTCACCCCTCCACTTT. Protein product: CASSDDRRLGESNSPLHF.

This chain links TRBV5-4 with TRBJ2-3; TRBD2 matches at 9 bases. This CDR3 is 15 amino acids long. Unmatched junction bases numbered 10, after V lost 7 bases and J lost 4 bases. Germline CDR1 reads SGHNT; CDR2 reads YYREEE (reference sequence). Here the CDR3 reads CASPPPAGGPDTQYF. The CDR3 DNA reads TGTGCCAGCCCCCCCCCAGCGGGGGGACCAGATACGCAGTATTTT.

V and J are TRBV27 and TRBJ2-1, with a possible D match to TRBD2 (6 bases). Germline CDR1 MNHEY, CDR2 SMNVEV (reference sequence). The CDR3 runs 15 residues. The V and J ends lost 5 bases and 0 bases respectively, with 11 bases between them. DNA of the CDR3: TGTGCCAGCAGTCCGCTCGGGAGCTCCTACAATGAGCAGTTCTTC. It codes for CASSPLGSSYNEQFF.

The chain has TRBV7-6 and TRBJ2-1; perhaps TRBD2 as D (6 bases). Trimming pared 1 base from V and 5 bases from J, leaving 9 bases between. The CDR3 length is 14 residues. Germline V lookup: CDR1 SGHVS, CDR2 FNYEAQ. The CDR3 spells CASSLGGINNEQFF. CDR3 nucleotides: TGTGCCAGCAGCTTAGGCGGGATAAACAATGAGCAGTTCTTC.

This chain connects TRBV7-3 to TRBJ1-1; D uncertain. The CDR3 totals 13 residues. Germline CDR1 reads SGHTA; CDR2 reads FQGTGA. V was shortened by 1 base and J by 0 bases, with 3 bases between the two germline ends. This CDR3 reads CASSLILNTEAFF. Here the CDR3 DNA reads TGTGCCAGCAGCTTAATCTTGAACACTGAAGCTTTCTTT.

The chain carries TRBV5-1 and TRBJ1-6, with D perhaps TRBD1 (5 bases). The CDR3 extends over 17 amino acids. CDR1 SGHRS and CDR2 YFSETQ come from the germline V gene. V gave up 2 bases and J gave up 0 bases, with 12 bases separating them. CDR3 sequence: CASSLDSAASYNSPLHF. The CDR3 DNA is TGCGCCAGCAGCTTAGACAGCGCCGCCTCCTATAATTCACCCCTCCACTTT. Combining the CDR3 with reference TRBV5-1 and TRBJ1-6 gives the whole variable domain KAGVTQTPRYLIKTRGQQVTLSCSPISGHRSVSWYQQTPGQGLQFLFEYFSETQRNKGNFPGRFSGRQFSNSRSEMNVSTLELGDSALYLCASSLDSAASYNSPLHFGNGTRLTVT.

The CDR3, as DNA: TGTGCCAGCAGCTTAAGCCGGGATTCCTACGAGCAGTACTTC. Its translation is CASSLSRDSYEQYF. V usage is TRBV7-3 and J usage is TRBJ2-7, with D possibly matching TRBD2 (5 bases). Trimming removed 1 base at V and 1 base at J, with 8 bases between. The CDR3 spans 14 residues. Germline V gene data show CDR1 as SGHTA and CDR2 as FQGTGA.